This T cell receptor beta chain appears in the sequencing data of a study of response to subunit inactivated influenza vaccine (dated by TCRdb to 2016 to 2019). A note on the overall study: The study used deep quantitative T cell receptor repertoire profiling to track responses to a trivalent subunit inactivated influenza vaccine.

Reading the label with the study, this specimen's time point is: around 42 days after influenza vaccine administration. Study-wide conclusions, independent of this receptor: It was suggested by the authors that each seasonal influenza vaccination may recruit only a limited number of new T cells.

Ends trimmed: V by 11 bases, J by 5 bases; bases unmatched to a gene: 10. The germline V gene encodes CDR1 SSHAT and CDR2 FNYEAQ (reference sequence). The CDR3 covers 14 residues, taking in both the cysteine and the phenylalanine. Only the CDR3 DNA stays, 42 bases, in frame from base 1. The sample holds many counts of this clonotype. No antigen is known for it. No qualities accompany the bases; no much larger clone lies one base away. The library was prepared using RT-PCR. The instrument given in TCRdb is Illumina HiSeq 2500. The public sequencing data were trimmed at Q25 with fastp and processed into clonotypes with MiXCR by TCRdb, which kept only in-frame beta chains. Identical CDR3 protein sequences are pooled into one entry, listed with their most common genes and DNA. The sample table shows about 160,000 distinct CDR3 sequences, and approximately 11% are seen once. The ten largest clones take up approximately 13% of the sample.

The TCR originated in a man aged 45-60 years who received an inactivated influenza vaccine. Donor details come from another sample of the same person, matched by shared clones. This chain joins TRBV7-7 to TRBJ2-7; a stretch of 12 junction bases matches TRBD2. Sample: non-naive T cells sorted from PBMCs, taken 40 to 50 days after vaccination. The cell subset or site label here, explained by the study, means: memory T cell fraction. The sequenced DNA: TGTGCCGGACTAGCGGGAATAAGTTGGGACGAGCAGTACTTC. It specifies CAGLAGISWDEQYF. The reference TRBV7-7 and TRBJ2-7 proteins fill in what lies around the CDR3, so the full variable domain reads GAGVSQSPRYKVTKRGQDVTLRCDPISSHATLYWYQQALGQGPEFLTYFNYEAQPDKSGLPSDRFSAERPEGSISTLTIQRTEQRDSAMYRCAGLAGISWDEQYFGPGTRLTVT.